A single sample gave rise to the 28 T cell receptor beta chains below, sequenced in a study of T-cell memory formation after mild COVID-19. One entry per CDR3 protein, called by TCRdb with MiXCR from the 5' RACE reads. The data show 300,000 or so distinct CDR3 sequences, around 15% seen once. Sequencing was performed on PBMCs or a T cell subset sorted from them (not recorded which). These receptors came from a man aged 18 to 29 who had mild COVID-19 (a few samples of this study predate the infection). Cell type and time point are not known.

This clonotype was counted at least ten times. The genes are TRBV7-2 and TRBJ2-1; D is unclear. CDR3 size: 13 residues. The V gene's germline CDR1 is SGHTA and CDR2 FQGNSA. Trimming took 1 base from V and 9 from J, leaving 10 bases between them. The CDR3 loop reads CASSLVGDSEQFF. The DNA of the CDR3 is TGTGCCAGCAGCTTAGTCGGCGATAGTGAGCAGTTCTTC.

This clonotype was detected many times. V and J are TRBV20-1 and TRBJ2-3, with no clear D. CDR1 is DFQATT and CDR2 is SNEGSKA in the germline V gene (reference sequence). The CDR3 has 14 amino acids. V lost 6 bases and J 0 bases, leaving 13 bases between the germline ends. CDR3 loop: CSASGRSSTDTQYF. The CDR3 DNA follows: TGCAGTGCGTCCGGACGATCTAGCACAGATACGCAGTATTTT.

This clonotype was picked up a small number of times. The rearrangement joins TRBV5-1 to TRBJ2-3, with a tentative D call TRBD2 (5 bases). This CDR3 region has 15 residues. V shed 0 bases and J shed 2 bases, with 10 bases lying between them. Per the germline V gene, CDR1 is SGHRS and CDR2 is YFSETQ. The CDR3 sequence: CASSLADYSTDTQYF. DNA of the CDR3: TGCGCCAGCAGCTTGGCCGACTATTCCACAGATACGCAGTATTTT.

The V call is TRBV11-2, the J call TRBJ1-6, with D possibly being TRBD1 (5 bases). The V end was cut by 1 base, the J end by 4 bases, with 11 bases between. Germline V gene sequence: CDR1 SGHAT, CDR2 FQNNGV. This CDR3 is built from 16 residues. The CDR3 bases are TGTGCCAGCAGCTTAGGGCAGGGCCCGTATAATTCACCCCTCCACTTT. As protein: CASSLGQGPYNSPLHF.

This chain links TRBV20-1 with TRBJ1-1; D gene uncertain. Trimming removed 1 base at V and 5 bases at J, with 11 bases between. CDR3 length equals 13 residues. CDR1 and CDR2 from the germline V gene are DFQATT and SNEGSKA (reference sequence). CDR3 amino acids: CSARAQRGTEAFF. DNA of the CDR3: TGCAGTGCTAGAGCACAGCGGGGAACTGAAGCTTTCTTT.

The CDR3 protein is CASSSRDRGIGYGYTF. The CDR3 bases are TGTGCCAGCAGCAGCCGGGACAGGGGAATTGGCTATGGCTACACCTTC. The V gene is TRBV11-1, the J gene TRBJ1-2; 10 nucleotides align to TRBD1. The CDR3 is 16 residues long. In germline, CDR1 is SGHAT, CDR2 FQDESV (reference sequence). The V and J ends lost 5 bases and 4 bases, in that order; junction bases with no gene match: 10.

This clonotype was detected a few times. This sequence joins TRBV7-9 and TRBJ2-1, with D perhaps given as TRBD1 or TRBD2 (5 bases each). The V gene's germline CDR1 is SEHNR and CDR2 FQNEAQ (reference sequence). The V and J ends lost 5 bases and 7 bases respectively, with 18 bases between them. The length of the CDR3 is 15 residues. CDR3 bases: TGTGCCAGCAGCCTCCGGGACCCAATCAGAAATGAGCAGTTCTTC. This codes for CASSLRDPIRNEQFF.

This clonotype was picked up a small number of times. The V gene is TRBV7-2, the J gene TRBJ2-2, with TRBD1 as a possible D gene (5 bases). V was cut by 2 bases and J by 2 bases, with 12 bases left in between. Germline V gives CDR1 SGHTA, CDR2 FQGNSA. The CDR3 has 16 residues. The CDR3: CASSLYGRANTGELFF. Written as DNA, the CDR3 is TGTGCCAGCAGCTTATATGGCAGGGCCAACACCGGGGAGCTGTTTTTT.

The chain joins TRBV9 to TRBJ2-1, with D perhaps matching TRBD2 (6 bases). The CDR3 extends over 15 amino acids. Trimming cost V 1 base and J 4 bases, with 12 bases left between them. Germline V gene lookup returns CDR1 SGDLS and CDR2 YYNGEE. As DNA, the CDR3 is TGTGCCAGCAGCGTAATTGGCGGGGCATACAATGAGCAGTTCTTC. Amino acid sequence: CASSVIGGAYNEQFF.

The chain employs TRBV12-3 or TRBV12-4 and TRBJ1-4; TRBD1 aligns across 7 bases. CDR3 size: 16 residues. The V gene end was trimmed by 6 bases and the J gene end by 1 base; junction bases not matched to a gene: 8. The CDR3 sequence is CASRRRDSETNEKLFF. The DNA of the CDR3 is TGTGCCAGCAGGCGCCGGGACAGCGAAACTAATGAAAAACTGTTTTTT.

This clonotype was detected ten times or more. This chain connects TRBV10-3 to TRBJ2-7; the D call may be TRBD1 or TRBD2 (5 bases each). Germline CDR1 reads ENHRY; CDR2 reads SYGVKD. V lost 2 bases and J 7 bases, leaving 12 bases between the germline ends. This CDR3 is 13 amino acids long. The CDR3 DNA sequence: TGTGCCATCAGTGAGACCGGGACGGGGGAGCAGTACGTC. This gives the protein CAISETGTGEQYV.

This clonotype was seen a handful of times. The chain joins TRBV15 to TRBJ1-2; 12 bases map to TRBD1. Germline CDR1 and CDR2: LNHNV and YYDKDF (reference sequence). The V and J ends lost 1 base and 3 bases, in that order; junction bases with no gene match: 3. This CDR3 has 16 residues. CDR3 bases: TGTGCCACCAGCAGAGTGGGACAGGGGGCGTACTATGGCTACACCTTC. It yields the protein CATSRVGQGAYYGYTF.

This clonotype was counted a few times. This rearrangement joins TRBV7-8 to TRBJ1-1; D not resolved. This CDR3 contains 14 residues. CDR1 SGHVS and CDR2 FQNEAQ come from the germline V gene. Trimming left V 2 bases short and J 1 base short, with 8 bases between. The CDR3 region has the DNA TGTGCCAGCAGCTTATCAGAGGGGAACACTGAAGCTTTCTTT. It specifies CASSLSEGNTEAFF.

The V and J genes are TRBV20-1 and TRBJ1-5; perhaps TRBD1 as D (5 bases). The V end lost 0 bases, the J end lost 1 base, and 19 bases lay between the germline ends. The CDR3 loop spans 18 amino acids. Germline CDR1 reads DFQATT; CDR2 reads SNEGSKA (reference sequence). The CDR3 DNA reads TGCAGTGCTAGAGACCCGGGGGGACTTAGCAGGAGCAATCAGCCCCAGCATTTT. Its translation is CSARDPGGLSRSNQPQHF.

This clonotype was observed a handful of times. The chain links TRBV5-1 to TRBJ2-3, with D perhaps TRBD1 (5 bases). The germline V and J ends were trimmed by 0 bases and 4 bases, with 21 bases remaining between them. Germline V lookup: CDR1 SGHRS, CDR2 YFSETQ. The CDR3 is 18 amino acids. The CDR3 bases are TGCGCCAGCAGCTTGGAAGGCAGGGCCGCACAAGGGTCAGATACGCAGTATTTT. Translation gives CASSLEGRAAQGSDTQYF.

The V and J genes are TRBV6-1 and TRBJ2-5, with TRBD1 matching over 7 bases. The trim removed 6 bases at V and 5 bases at J, leaving 6 bases unmatched. CDR3 size: 13 residues. Germline CDR1 MNHNS, CDR2 SASEGT. CDR3: CASRARGPETQYF. The CDR3 nucleotides read TGTGCCAGCAGGGCGAGGGGGCCTGAGACCCAGTACTTC.

The J gene is TRBJ2-7, the V gene TRBV19, with a possible D match to TRBD2 (6 bases). Trimming removed 1 base from V and 7 bases from J, with 8 bases in between. The CDR3 runs 12 residues. Germline V gene data show CDR1 as LNHDA and CDR2 as SQIVND (reference sequence). The CDR3 region has the DNA TGTGCCAGTAGTATAGTGGCGGGGGAGCAGTACTTC. Its protein product is CASSIVAGEQYF.

This clonotype was detected many times. The rearrangement uses TRBV5-1 and TRBJ1-1; no clear D gene. Deletions cut 4 bases from V and 0 bases from J, with 10 bases between. Germline CDR1 and CDR2: SGHRS and YFSETQ. The CDR3 runs 14 residues. This CDR3 is CASSPNWVNTEAFF. In DNA form, the CDR3 reads TGCGCCAGCAGCCCGAACTGGGTGAACACTGAAGCTTTCTTT.

The V gene is TRBV19, the J gene TRBJ1-1; no definite D call. CDR3 length: 13 amino acids. V was cut by 6 bases and J by 2 bases, with 10 bases left in between. In germline, CDR1 is LNHDA, CDR2 SQIVND (reference sequence). The CDR3 sequence is CASRTYRNTEAFF. CDR3 DNA: TGTGCCAGTAGAACCTACAGAAACACTGAAGCTTTCTTT.

The chain recombines TRBV12-3 or TRBV12-4 with TRBJ2-3; 7 bases match TRBD1. This CDR3 comprises 15 residues. With V trimmed by 7 bases and J by 0 bases, 7 bases remained unmatched. CDR3 amino acids: CASTETGISTDTQYF. Written as DNA, the CDR3 is TGTGCCAGCACCGAGACAGGGATCAGCACAGATACGCAGTATTTT.

This clonotype was detected a few times. V and J are TRBV4-3 and TRBJ2-3; TRBD2 might be the D (5 bases). Trimming removed 1 base at V and 0 bases at J, with 14 bases between. The CDR3 covers 17 residues. Germline V gene sequence: CDR1 LGHNA, CDR2 YSLEER. Here the CDR3 reads CASSQGPQRTSTDTQYF. The CDR3 DNA reads as TGCGCCAGCAGCCAAGGGCCCCAGCGGACTAGCACAGATACGCAGTATTTT.

This chain uses TRBV20-1 with TRBJ1-2; TRBD1 might be the D (6 bases). CDR3 size: 14 residues. Germline-derived CDR1 and CDR2 are DFQATT and SNEGSKA (reference sequence). The V and J ends lost 0 bases and 1 base respectively, with 9 bases between them. CDR3 coding DNA: TGCAGTGCTAGAGATCAGGACAGTAACTATGGCTACACCTTC. It codes for CSARDQDSNYGYTF.

The chain has TRBV23-1 and TRBJ2-2; D uncertain. TRBV23-1 is assigned to the ORF class and has an uncertain function. The CDR3 is 12 residues long. V lost 8 bases and J lost 6, with 10 bases in between. CDR3 amino acids: CASPRTPGELFF. In DNA, the CDR3 is TGCGCCAGCCCAAGGACCCCCGGGGAGCTGTTTTTT.

This clonotype has more than one count but fewer than ten. The rearrangement joins TRBV3-1 to TRBJ1-2; D call uncertain. This CDR3 has 14 amino acids. Trimming pared 1 base from V and 4 bases from J, leaving 10 bases between. Germline CDR1 LGHDT, CDR2 YNNKEL (reference sequence). In nucleotides, the CDR3 is TGTGCCAGCAGCCAAGGTCAAAGCCCCTATGGCTACACCTTC. Its translation is CASSQGQSPYGYTF.

There are a few counts of this clonotype. The chain employs TRBV27 and TRBJ2-5; the D call may be TRBD1 or TRBD2 (6 bases each). The CDR3 contains 14 residues. Germline V CDR1 and CDR2: MNHEY, SMNVEV (reference sequence). V gave up 5 bases and J gave up 4 bases, with 14 bases separating them. The CDR3 sequence: CASSIGRGPETQYF. CDR3 DNA: TGTGCCAGCAGTATCGGACGGGGGCCAGAGACCCAGTACTTC.

This chain connects TRBV6-1 to TRBJ1-5; D unclear. The CDR3 length is 14 residues. V was shortened by 4 bases and J by 3 bases, with 10 bases between the two germline ends. CDR1 MNHNS and CDR2 SASEGT come from the germline V gene. In DNA form, the CDR3 reads TGTGCCAGCAGTGGTTCAGGATTCAATCAGCCCCAGCATTTT. It encodes CASSGSGFNQPQHF.

The chain couples TRBV20-1 to TRBJ2-7; tentatively, D is TRBD2 (6 bases). The germline V gene encodes CDR1 DFQATT and CDR2 SNEGSKA (reference sequence). This CDR3 has 17 residues. V was clipped by 5 bases and J by 1 base, with 24 bases between them. The CDR3 DNA is TGCAGTGCTTTCCAGCCGGGGGAAAGACCACTTTCCTACGAGCAGTACGTC. This encodes CSAFQPGERPLSYEQYV.

The J gene is TRBJ1-4, the V gene TRBV20-1, with D unresolved. Between the trimmed V and J ends, which lost 0 bases and 4 bases, there was a span of 6 bases. This CDR3 has 13 amino acids. Germline loops: CDR1 DFQATT, CDR2 SNEGSKA (reference sequence). CDR3 loop: CSARDSVNEKLFF. As DNA, the CDR3 is TGCAGTGCTAGAGACTCTGTTAATGAAAAACTGTTTTTT.